The entry that follows covers one T cell receptor beta chain sequence. The antigen it recognizes is unknown. Per-nucleotide qualities are absent, and no much larger clonotype sits a single base away. These data originate in a study of T cell responses to AZD1222 COVID-19 vaccine (TCRdb year 2021). With regard to the full study: TCR sequencing was performed for 230 to 250 trial participants, of whom 200 to 220 were given two doses of AZD1222 and approximately 25 were given two doses of MenACWY control vaccine. Trial participants were enrolled by age into 18-55, 56-69 and 70-plus year subgroups, with 148, 28 and 57 TCR-sequenced participants respectively. Study-level results and caveats: Conclusions about previously exposed vaccinees were limited because only six AZD1222 recipients were SARS-CoV-2 seropositive at baseline. Because no day 14 peak-response samples were available, the repertoires could be characterized only after the peak T cell response. Participants were mostly white British and included more females than males, and it was suggested by the authors that clonal diversity may have been underestimated. The whole spike protein was spanned by vaccine-associated CD4 TCRs, and dominant responses were seen in regions 160-218 and 743-854. Epitopes outside the regions mutated in the B.1.351 and B.1.1.7 variants were reportedly recognized by nearly half of the unique spike-specific TCRs. After two AZD1222 doses, both the breadth and the depth of spike-specific TCRs were significantly higher than at day 0 and than in MenACWY recipients. The 56-69-year group was small, and its depth increase did not reach significance, likely because of low power.

The sample's time point label is to be understood as: about 28 days (+/-7) after the second vaccine dose. Because spike-specific TCR depth and breadth did not differ between the two schedules, AZD1222 recipients who got a second dose at roughly 4 weeks were pooled with those who got a second dose at roughly 12 weeks. Vaccinee samples came from UK trials COV001 and COV002, including a single-blind randomized controlled phase 2/3 trial of AZD1222 (ChAdOx1 nCoV-19) in healthy adults. Trial participant PBMC samples were collected at day 0 and day 28 after the second dose for TCRbeta chain sequencing. The germline V gene yields SGHAT for CDR1 and FQNNGV for CDR2. V lost 1 base and J lost 5 bases; the stretch between them is 9 bases long. The CDR3 goes from the cysteine to the phenylalanine over 13 residues. The read is trimmed to its CDR3 DNA, 39 bases read in frame from base 1. The CDR3 regions of human TCRbeta chains were analyzed by immunosequencing. As for how the authors treated the data: Repertoire TCRs were checked for matches against a reference library of SARS-CoV-2-specific TCRs that had been generated using the MIRA antigen-specificity platform. Breadth was defined as the fraction of unique TCRs that were SARS-CoV-2-associated. Depth was defined as the fraction of total T cells that were SARS-CoV-2-associated. Using the MIRA data, each spike-specific TCR was mapped to the spike region that the TCR reacts to and placed in a CD4 or CD8 class. Log10-transformed breadth and depth values were compared by one-way ANOVA with Sidak's multiple comparisons tests. Sourced from immuneACCESS, this table was stored by TCRdb with only in-frame sequences that have V and J called. A share of the clones is absent; for the studies checked, an unresolved V gene accounts for under half, and the remainder has no known explanation. The D gene and trimming were derived from the DNA, and the V and J assignments and clone size from that table. The sample has about 130,000 clones on record, roughly 87% of them singletons. The ten largest clones take up 4.5% to 7% of the sample.

The starting material was peripheral blood, obtained 28 days after the second AZD1222 dose. The chain was built from TRBV11-2 and TRBJ2-7, with the D gene call left open. This clonotype was obtained from an adult who received the AZD1222 COVID-19 vaccine. The nucleotide sequence reads TGTGCCAGCAGCTTAGGACTCCGGGACGAGCAGTACTTC. It translates to CASSLGLRDEQYF.